Listed here are 30 T cell receptor beta chains from one sample, sequenced in a study of cytomegalovirus exposure and HLA in healthy donors. Some clones are missing from TCRdb's copy, which holds only in-frame ones; the method was immunoSEQ multiplex PCR. The top ten clones hold 0.95% to 1.5% of a sample with 68,000 or so clones, around 89% of them seen once. The sample was PBMCs. The source is a woman under 30 in good health and CMV-seronegative.

This chain connects TRBV5-4 to TRBJ1-2; D is perhaps TRBD1 (5 bases). Deletions cut 0 bases from V and 5 bases from J, with 14 bases between. The germline V gene has CDR1 SGHNT and CDR2 YYREEE (reference sequence). The CDR3 is made up of 15 amino acids. The CDR3 here is CASSLAPWSGYGYTF. The CDR3 region has the DNA TGTGCCAGCAGCTTGGCCCCTTGGTCAGGGTATGGCTACACCTTC.

The J gene is TRBJ2-1, the V gene TRBV28; 10 bases match TRBD2. Trimming removed 4 bases from V and 6 bases from J; junction bases left unmatched: 24. This CDR3 spans 21 amino acids. CDR1 MDHEN and CDR2 SYDVKM come from the germline V gene. CDR3 sequence (DNA): TGTGCCAGCAGTTCAAAACTCATCCAACTAGCGGGGACCTTTTTTTTCAATGAGCAGTTCTTC. Protein: CASSSKLIQLAGTFFFNEQFF.

The J gene is TRBJ1-2, the V gene TRBV6-5, with 7 bases identical to TRBD1. V was clipped by 0 bases and J by 1 base; unmatched bases: 5. The CDR3 runs 16 residues. Germline V gene sequence: CDR1 MNHEY, CDR2 SVGAGI. The CDR3 sequence is CASSYSRQGGNYGYTF. DNA of the CDR3: TGTGCCAGCAGTTACTCCCGACAGGGAGGTAACTATGGCTACACCTTC.

The J gene is TRBJ1-2, the V gene TRBV27; 10 nucleotides line up with TRBD1. The CDR3 spans 13 residues. From germline, CDR1 is MNHEY and CDR2 SMNVEV (reference sequence). V trimming: 0 bases; J trimming: 8 bases; junction bases outside the gene matches: 0. CDR3 sequence (DNA): TGTGCCAGCAGTTTATCGACAGGGGGCGGCTACACCTTC. Its translation: CASSLSTGGGYTF.

The rearrangement uses TRBV2 and TRBJ1-3; D is uncertain. Trimming stripped 1 base from V and 7 bases from J, with 8 bases between. Germline loops: CDR1 SNHLY, CDR2 FYNNEI. This CDR3 comprises 13 residues. For the CDR3, the DNA is TGTGCCAGCAGTGAAGGATTTCGGAACACCATATATTTT. Translating gives CASSEGFRNTIYF.

The chain couples TRBV19 to TRBJ1-1; 8 bases are a match to TRBD1. CDR3 size: 15 residues. The V gene's germline CDR1 is LNHDA and CDR2 SQIVND (reference sequence). The V gene end was trimmed by 4 bases and the J gene end by 4 bases; junction bases not matched to a gene: 8. The CDR3 sequence: CASSTSGGIGTEAFF. The CDR3 DNA reads as TGTGCCAGTAGTACTTCAGGGGGCATAGGCACTGAAGCTTTCTTT.

CDR3: CASSLISGQVYSGNTIYF. CDR3 nucleotide sequence: TGTGCCAGCAGCCTGATTTCGGGACAGGTATACTCTGGAAACACCATATATTTT. The rearrangement links TRBV7-8 to TRBJ1-3, with 8 positions matching TRBD1. The germline gives CDR1 SGHVS, CDR2 FQNEAQ. The CDR3 spans 18 residues. V was clipped by 5 bases and J by 0 bases; unmatched bases: 12.

The chain links TRBV10-3 to TRBJ1-1; 7 nucleotides match TRBD1. After removal of 4 bases from V and 1 base from J, the junction contained 6 bases not matched to a gene. The CDR3 totals 15 residues. Germline assignment: CDR1 ENHRY and CDR2 SYGVKD. CDR3 DNA sequence: TGTGCCATCAGTGGTTTGACAGGGCCGAACACTGAAGCTTTCTTT. It yields the protein CAISGLTGPNTEAFF.

The V and J genes are TRBV5-1 and TRBJ1-1, with 11 bases identical to TRBD1. CDR1 SGHRS and CDR2 YFSETQ come from the germline V gene. The junction had 3 bases not matched to a gene; V was cut back by 4 bases and J by 4 bases. CDR3 size: 14 residues. CDR3 sequence reads: CASSGGQGVTEAFF. The CDR3 coding sequence is TGCGCCAGCAGCGGGGGACAGGGGGTCACTGAAGCTTTCTTT.

This clone was detected once. V gene TRBV28 combines with J gene TRBJ2-7, with 8 bases fitting TRBD2. CDR3 length: 16 amino acids. The junction had 11 bases not matched to a gene; V was cut back by 2 bases and J by 5 bases. Germline loops: CDR1 MDHEN, CDR2 SYDVKM. The CDR3 sequence: CASSLGSAGGPHEQYF. The CDR3 DNA follows: TGTGCCAGCAGTTTAGGGAGCGCGGGAGGTCCTCACGAGCAGTACTTC.

This clone came up once. This chain connects TRBV5-1 to TRBJ2-3; TRBD1 agrees at 7 bases. The CDR3 covers 14 residues. Germline V gives CDR1 SGHRS, CDR2 YFSETQ. V was pared by 6 bases and J by 2 bases, with 6 bases of the junction left unmatched. This chain's CDR3 is CASTSGQHTDTQYF. The CDR3 nucleotides are TGCGCCAGCACCTCGGGACAGCACACAGATACGCAGTATTTT.

This chain joins TRBV7-8 and TRBJ1-6, with no clear D. V was cut by 5 bases and J by 0 bases, with 14 bases left in between. The CDR3 length is 17 residues. Per the germline V gene, CDR1 is SGHVS and CDR2 is FQNEAQ. The CDR3 protein is CASSLAGLSSYNSPLHF. CDR3 bases: TGTGCCAGCAGCCTGGCAGGCCTGAGCTCCTATAATTCACCCCTCCACTTT.

The V gene is TRBV5-8, the J gene TRBJ2-1, with 9 bases lining up with TRBD1. With V trimmed by 4 bases and J by 4 bases, 6 bases remained unmatched. CDR1 SGHTS and CDR2 YDEGEE come from the germline V gene. The CDR3 covers 15 residues. The CDR3 coding sequence is TGTGCCAGCAGCCCAGGGACAGGGCCGTACAATGAGCAGTTCTTC. Protein product: CASSPGTGPYNEQFF.

The chain combines TRBV7-9 with TRBJ1-5, with D hard to call. CDR1 is SEHNR, CDR2 FQNEAQ, per germline (reference sequence). V gave up 1 base and J gave up 9 bases, with 7 bases separating them. The CDR3 is made up of 12 amino acids. This chain's CDR3 is CASSLESTPQHF. CDR3 in DNA: TGTGCCAGCAGCTTAGAGAGTACGCCCCAGCATTTT.

V usage is TRBV18 and J usage is TRBJ2-1, with 8 bases that match TRBD2. Germline V gene lookup returns CDR1 KGHSH and CDR2 LQKENI. The CDR3 runs to 16 residues. Unmatched junction bases numbered 12, after V lost 3 bases and J lost 8 bases. The CDR3 spells CASSPTPSGSVDEQFF. In DNA, the CDR3 is TGTGCCAGCTCACCCACCCCGAGCGGGAGTGTGGATGAGCAGTTCTTC.

This sequence joins TRBV7-8 and TRBJ2-1; D is ambiguous. The V end lost 5 bases, the J end lost 6 bases, and 17 bases lay between the germline ends. CDR1 is SGHVS and CDR2 is FQNEAQ in the germline V gene. This CDR3 is built from 15 residues. The CDR3 DNA follows: TGTGCCAGCAGCCCAACGAGAATCGCTATCAATGAGCAGTTCTTC. It yields the protein CASSPTRIAINEQFF.

This clone was seen only a few times. The chain uses TRBV28 and TRBJ1-5, with 8 bases matching TRBD1. This CDR3 is built from 13 residues. V shed 6 bases, J shed 2 bases, and the junction held 0 bases outside the gene matches. Germline CDR1 is MDHEN and CDR2 is SYDVKM. In DNA, the CDR3 is TGTGCCAGCAGGGACAGGGGCAATCAGCCCCAGCATTTT. Its translation is CASRDRGNQPQHF.

J is TRBJ1-6 and V is TRBV19, with 9 bases aligning to TRBD1. V lost 3 bases and J lost 9; bases outside the gene matches: 3. Germline V gene sequence: CDR1 LNHDA, CDR2 SQIVND (reference sequence). This CDR3 has 14 amino acids. The CDR3 loop reads CASSIGQGISPLHF. The CDR3 region has the DNA TGTGCCAGTAGTATCGGACAGGGGATTTCACCCCTCCACTTT.

In its sample, this clone was seen once. The rearrangement uses TRBV6-5 and TRBJ2-7, with a tentative D call TRBD2 (6 bases). Germline lookup yields CDR1 MNHEY and CDR2 SVGAGI. V lost 6 bases, J lost 4 bases, and 19 bases lay in between. The CDR3 contains 15 residues. Here the CDR3 DNA reads TGTGCCAGCAGCCGGAGACTAGACTCCCGGTACGAGCAGTACTTC. Its protein product is CASSRRLDSRYEQYF.

This clone has just a few counts. The chain joins TRBV6-1 to TRBJ1-2; 10 nucleotides align to TRBD1. Germline-derived CDR1 and CDR2 are MNHNS and SASEGT. CDR3 length equals 14 residues. V gave up 7 bases and J gave up 8 bases; unmatched junction bases: 10. CDR3 protein: CASIRGTGARGYTF. CDR3 nucleotide sequence: TGTGCCAGCATACGGGGGACAGGGGCGAGAGGCTACACCTTC.

The chain couples TRBV5-1 to TRBJ2-2; 10 nucleotides match TRBD2. Germline V gene sequence: CDR1 SGHRS, CDR2 YFSETQ. CDR3 length: 17 amino acids. With 5 bases clipped from V and 0 bases from J, the junction kept 7 bases outside the gene matches. The CDR3 bases are TGCGCCAGCAGAATTGGACTAGCGGCCACGAACACCGGGGAGCTGTTTTTT. Protein sequence: CASRIGLAATNTGELFF.

DNA of the CDR3: TGTGCCAGCAGCCTCCCCCTTTGGACTAGCGGGGTCTCCTACGAGCAGTACTTC. It yields the protein CASSLPLWTSGVSYEQYF. This chain joins TRBV11-3 and TRBJ2-7; 12 bases map to TRBD2. Germline V lookup: CDR1 SGHNT, CDR2 YENEEA. CDR3 length equals 18 residues. Losses at the gene ends were 5 bases for V and 0 bases for J; bases not matched to a gene: 11. The variable domain in full, completed from reference TRBV11-3 and TRBJ2-7, reads EAGVVQSPRYKIIEKKQPVAFWCNPISGHNTLYWYLQNLGQGPELLIRYENEEAVDDSQLPKDRFSAERLKGVDSTLKIQPAELGDSAVYLCASSLPLWTSGVSYEQYFGPGTRLTVT.

The CDR3: CASSEKVKKGRNYGYTF. CDR3 coding DNA: TGTGCCAGCAGTGAAAAGGTAAAAAAGGGGCGCAACTATGGCTACACCTTC. The chain employs TRBV2 and TRBJ1-2; weak D call: TRBD1 (5 bases). The germline V gene has CDR1 SNHLY and CDR2 FYNNEI. The length of the CDR3 is 17 residues. The V gene lost 2 bases and the J gene lost 2 bases, with 18 bases spanning the gap. The full variable domain, completed using reference TRBV2 and TRBJ1-2, is EPEVTQTPSHQVTQMGQEVILRCVPISNHLYFYWYRQILGQKVEFLVSFYNNEISEKSEIFDDQFSVERPDGSNFTLKIRSTKLEDSAMYFCASSEKVKKGRNYGYTFGSGTRLTVV.

This clone appeared a few times. The chain combines TRBV10-1 with TRBJ2-7; 7 bases fit TRBD1. This CDR3 region has 13 residues. CDR1 and CDR2 from the germline V gene are WNHNN and SYGVQD (reference sequence). The V gene end was trimmed by 1 base and the J gene end by 3 bases; junction bases not matched to a gene: 0. DNA of the CDR3: TGCGCCAGCAGTGAGTACAGGGGCTACGAGCAGTACTTC. Translation gives CASSEYRGYEQYF.

V usage is TRBV7-9 and J usage is TRBJ2-2; 9 nucleotides line up with TRBD1. CDR3 length equals 15 residues. CDR1 is SEHNR and CDR2 is FQNEAQ in the germline V gene (reference sequence). Unmatched junction bases numbered 1, after V lost 2 bases and J lost 3 bases. The chain's CDR3 is CASSLRTGDTGELFF. CDR3 sequence (DNA): TGTGCCAGCAGCTTAAGGACAGGGGACACCGGGGAGCTGTTTTTT.

The V gene is TRBV4-1, the J gene TRBJ1-2; TRBD1 agrees at 9 bases. The germline CDR1 and CDR2 sequences are MGHRA and YSYEKL. J was trimmed by 3 bases and V by 2 bases; bases with no gene match: 4. CDR3 length equals 15 residues. The DNA for the CDR3 is TGCGCCAGCAGCCAACAAACAGGGGGCCACTATGGCTACACCTTC. It yields the protein CASSQQTGGHYGYTF.

V is TRBV21-1 and J is TRBJ1-2; the D segment call TRBD1 is taken from the table without a DNA check. TRBV21-1 is a known pseudogene. The CDR3 runs 12 residues. CDR3 loop: CASIRDIHGYTF. In DNA form, the CDR3 reads TGTGCCAGCATACGGGACATTCACGGCTACACCTTC.

This chain joins TRBV5-4 and TRBJ2-7; 10 bases match TRBD2. The CDR3 runs 16 residues. From germline, CDR1 is SGHNT and CDR2 YYREEE (reference sequence). V gave up 0 bases and J gave up 4 bases; unmatched junction bases: 7. The chain's CDR3 is CASSLDSALAGYEQYF. CDR3 nucleotide sequence: TGTGCCAGCAGCTTGGACTCCGCACTAGCGGGGTACGAGCAGTACTTC.

The chain links TRBV15 to TRBJ2-3, with 13 bases that match TRBD2. With V trimmed by 5 bases and J by 6 bases, 8 bases remained unmatched. Germline V lookup: CDR1 LNHNV, CDR2 YYDKDF (reference sequence). The CDR3 runs to 16 residues. CDR3 bases: TGTGCCACCAGCCGCCGGACTAGCGGGGGTCGGGATACGCAGTATTTT. It encodes CATSRRTSGGRDTQYF.

The CDR3 reads CASSLDAGSNQPQHF. Written as DNA, the CDR3 is TGTGCCAGCAGTTTGGATGCGGGGAGCAATCAGCCCCAGCATTTT. This chain links TRBV28 with TRBJ1-5, with D hard to call. This CDR3 comprises 15 residues. Germline lookup yields CDR1 MDHEN and CDR2 SYDVKM. V lost 3 bases to trimming and J lost 1 base, with 10 bases between them.